The 6 T cell receptor beta chains given below trace back to one sample, sequenced in a study of OX40 agonist ivuxolimab in advanced cancers. This table comes from immunoSEQ multiplex PCR, and its TCRdb copy is limited to in-frame clones, with some not included. The sample has about 53,000 clones, about 88% seen once. The input for sequencing was CD4+ or CD8+ T cells sorted from blood, taken in a trial of the OX40 agonist ivuxolimab. The receptor set was obtained from an adult with an advanced solid tumor such as melanoma, head and neck, liver or kidney cancer.

The chain recombines TRBV4-1 with TRBJ2-4, with D perhaps matching TRBD1 (7 bases). The CDR3 spans 16 residues. In germline, CDR1 is MGHRA, CDR2 YSYEKL. Trimming left V 1 base short and J 8 bases short, with 18 bases between. This CDR3 is CASSQGGTVRGDIQYF. CDR3 DNA sequence: TGCGCCAGCAGCCAAGGAGGGACAGTAAGGGGGGACATTCAGTACTTC.

This chain links TRBV7-2 with TRBJ2-5, with TRBD1 as a possible D gene (5 bases). V shed 1 base and J shed 5 bases, with 17 bases lying between them. Germline V gives CDR1 SGHTA, CDR2 FQGNSA. The CDR3 has 16 residues. The CDR3 loop is CASSLGGGVKSETQYF. For the CDR3, the DNA is TGTGCCAGCAGCTTAGGGGGCGGTGTTAAAAGTGAGACCCAGTACTTC.

J is TRBJ2-1 and V is TRBV2, with 9 nucleotides matching TRBD1. CDR1 and CDR2 (germline): SNHLY, FYNNEI. The CDR3 is 13 amino acids. The trim removed 7 bases at V and 7 bases at J, leaving 5 bases unmatched. CDR3 region: CASNEGQGNEQFF. The CDR3, as DNA: TGTGCCAGCAATGAGGGACAGGGTAATGAGCAGTTCTTC.

This clone has only one observation. The rearrangement links TRBV6-5 to TRBJ1-2, with TRBD1 as a possible D gene (6 bases). The V gene lost 6 bases and the J gene lost 6 bases, with 14 bases spanning the gap. Germline CDR1 is MNHEY and CDR2 is SVGAGI. CDR3 length equals 13 residues. In DNA form, the CDR3 reads TGTGCCAGCAGGTACAGAAAGGGGGATGGCTACACCTTC. It codes for CASRYRKGDGYTF.

The chain employs TRBV6-1 and TRBJ2-7; D is uncertain. Trimming cost V 3 bases and J 8 bases, with 8 bases left between them. In germline, CDR1 is MNHNS, CDR2 SASEGT. The length of the CDR3 is 11 residues. CDR3 sequence: CASSEVSKQYF. The CDR3 coding sequence is TGTGCCAGCAGTGAGGTTTCTAAGCAGTACTTC.

The chain uses TRBV5-8 and TRBJ1-6, with TRBD1 matching 9 bases. Germline loops: CDR1 SGHTS, CDR2 YDEGEE. Losses at the gene ends were 0 bases for V and 2 bases for J; bases not matched to a gene: 9. The CDR3 runs to 19 residues. In DNA, the CDR3 is TGTGCCAGCAGCTTGGCCGGCGGGACAGGGCTCACCTATAATTCACCCCTCCACTTT. Its protein product is CASSLAGGTGLTYNSPLHF.